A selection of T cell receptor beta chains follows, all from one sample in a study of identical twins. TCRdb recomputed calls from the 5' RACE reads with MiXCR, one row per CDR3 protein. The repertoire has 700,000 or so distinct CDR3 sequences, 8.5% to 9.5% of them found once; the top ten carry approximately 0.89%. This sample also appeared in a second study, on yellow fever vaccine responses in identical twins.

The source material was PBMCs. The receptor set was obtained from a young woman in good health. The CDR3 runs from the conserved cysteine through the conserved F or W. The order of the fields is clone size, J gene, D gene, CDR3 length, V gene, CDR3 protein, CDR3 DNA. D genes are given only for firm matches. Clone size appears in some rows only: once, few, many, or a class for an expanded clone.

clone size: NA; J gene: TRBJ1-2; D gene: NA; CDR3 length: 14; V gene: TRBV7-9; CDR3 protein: CASSLGATDYGYTF; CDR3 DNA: TGTGCCAGCAGCTTAGGGGCTACAGACTATGGCTACACCTTC
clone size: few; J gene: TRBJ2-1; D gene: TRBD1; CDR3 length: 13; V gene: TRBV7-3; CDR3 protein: CASRTGPRNEQFF; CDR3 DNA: TGTGCCAGCAGGACAGGGCCCCGCAATGAGCAGTTCTTC
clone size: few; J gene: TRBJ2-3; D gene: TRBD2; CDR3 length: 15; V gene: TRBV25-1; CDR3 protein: CASSDEAGAADTQYF; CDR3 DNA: TGTGCCAGCAGTGATGAAGCGGGAGCGGCAGATACGCAGTATTTT
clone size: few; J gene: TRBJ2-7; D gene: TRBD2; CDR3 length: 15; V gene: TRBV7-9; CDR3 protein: CASSLVLAGEHEQYF; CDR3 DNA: TGTGCCAGCAGCTTAGTATTAGCGGGAGAACACGAGCAGTACTTC
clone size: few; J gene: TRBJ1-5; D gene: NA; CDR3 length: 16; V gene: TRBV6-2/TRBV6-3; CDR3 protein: CASRPIGLSNNQPQHF; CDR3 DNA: TGTGCCAGCAGACCCATTGGACTGTCAAACAATCAGCCCCAGCATTTT
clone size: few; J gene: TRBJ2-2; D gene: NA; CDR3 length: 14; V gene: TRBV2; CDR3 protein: CASTLTRLTGELFF; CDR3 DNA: TGTGCCAGTACTCTGACTAGACTCACCGGGGAGCTGTTTTTT
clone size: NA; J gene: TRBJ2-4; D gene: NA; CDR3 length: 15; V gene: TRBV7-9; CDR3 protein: CASSRGVRDRNIQYF; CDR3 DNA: TGTGCCAGCAGCCGTGGTGTGAGGGACCGGAACATTCAGTACTTC
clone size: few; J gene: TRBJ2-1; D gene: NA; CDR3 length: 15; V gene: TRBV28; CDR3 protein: CASSFGGLGGNEQFF; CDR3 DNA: TGTGCCAGCAGTTTTGGGGGACTTGGGGGCAATGAGCAGTTCTTC
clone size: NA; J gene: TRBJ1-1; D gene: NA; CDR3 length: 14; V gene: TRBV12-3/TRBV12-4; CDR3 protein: CASSLSGEGTEAFF; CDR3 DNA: TGTGCCAGCAGTTTATCAGGGGAAGGGACTGAAGCTTTCTTT
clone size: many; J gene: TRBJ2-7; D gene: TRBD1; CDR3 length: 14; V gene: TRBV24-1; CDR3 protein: CATSVGTGPYEQYF; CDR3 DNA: TGTGCCACCAGTGTGGGGACAGGACCCTACGAGCAGTACTTC
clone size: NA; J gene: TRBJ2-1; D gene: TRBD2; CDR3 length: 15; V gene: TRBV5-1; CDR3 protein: CASSVPSGSYNEQFF; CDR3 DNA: TGCGCCAGCAGCGTCCCTAGCGGCTCCTACAATGAGCAGTTCTTC
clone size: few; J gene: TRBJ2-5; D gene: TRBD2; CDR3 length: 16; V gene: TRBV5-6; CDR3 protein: CASSLGRREGPETQYF; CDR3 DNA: TGTGCCAGCAGCTTGGGACGGCGGGAGGGTCCAGAGACCCAGTACTTC
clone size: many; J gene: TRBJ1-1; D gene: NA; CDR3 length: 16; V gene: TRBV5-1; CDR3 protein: CASSYPIPGSNTEAFF; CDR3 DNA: TGCGCCAGCAGCTACCCTATACCGGGCTCGAACACTGAAGCTTTCTTT
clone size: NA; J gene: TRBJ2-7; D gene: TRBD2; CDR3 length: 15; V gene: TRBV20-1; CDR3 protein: CSARPLAGGTYEQYF; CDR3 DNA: TGCAGTGCTAGGCCACTAGCGGGGGGCACCTACGAGCAGTACTTC
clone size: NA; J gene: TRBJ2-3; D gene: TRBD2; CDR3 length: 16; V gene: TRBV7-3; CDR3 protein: CASSLRAGGSTDTQYF; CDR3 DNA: TGTGCCAGCAGCTTAAGGGCGGGGGGGAGCACAGATACGCAGTATTTT
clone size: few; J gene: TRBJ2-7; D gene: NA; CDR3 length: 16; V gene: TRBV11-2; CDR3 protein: CASSLDQGMFSYEQYF; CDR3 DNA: TGTGCCAGCAGCTTAGATCAAGGGATGTTCTCCTACGAGCAGTACTTC
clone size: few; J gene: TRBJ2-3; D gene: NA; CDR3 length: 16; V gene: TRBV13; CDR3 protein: CASSLGVFSATDTQYF; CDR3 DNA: TGTGCCAGCAGCTTAGGCGTCTTCTCGGCCACAGATACGCAGTATTTT
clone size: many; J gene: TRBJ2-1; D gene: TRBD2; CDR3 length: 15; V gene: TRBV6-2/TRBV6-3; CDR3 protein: CASTLAGSEYNEQFF; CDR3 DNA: TGTGCCAGCACCCTAGCGGGATCGGAGTACAATGAGCAGTTCTTC
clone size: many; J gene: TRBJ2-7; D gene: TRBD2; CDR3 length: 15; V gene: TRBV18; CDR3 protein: CASSPRTSGSYEQYF; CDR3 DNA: TGTGCCAGCAGCCCCCGGACTAGCGGATCCTACGAGCAGTACTTC
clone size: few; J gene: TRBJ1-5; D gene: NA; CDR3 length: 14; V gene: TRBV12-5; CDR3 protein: CASGLDGTNQPQHF; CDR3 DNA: TGTGCTAGTGGTTTGGACGGAACGAATCAGCCCCAGCATTTT
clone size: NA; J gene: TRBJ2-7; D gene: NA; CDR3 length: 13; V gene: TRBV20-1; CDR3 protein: CSARPGYSYEQYF; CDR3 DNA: TGCAGTGCTAGACCGGGTTACTCCTACGAGCAGTACTTC
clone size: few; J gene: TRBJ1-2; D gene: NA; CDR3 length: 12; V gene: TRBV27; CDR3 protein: CASGLDKNGYTF; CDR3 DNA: TGTGCCAGCGGCCTCGACAAGAATGGCTACACCTTC
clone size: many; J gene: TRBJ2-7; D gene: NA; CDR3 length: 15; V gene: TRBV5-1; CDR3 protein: CASSLDVGTYREQYF; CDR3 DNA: TGCGCCAGCAGCTTGGATGTAGGGACCTACCGGGAGCAGTACTTC
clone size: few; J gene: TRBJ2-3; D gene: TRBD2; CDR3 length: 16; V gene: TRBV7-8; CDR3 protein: CASSLRRGGLADTQYF; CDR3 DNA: TGTGCCAGCAGCTTAAGGCGGGGGGGCCTAGCAGATACGCAGTATTTT
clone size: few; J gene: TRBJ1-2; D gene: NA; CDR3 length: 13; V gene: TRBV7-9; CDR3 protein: CAASTPSNYGYTF; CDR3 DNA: TGTGCCGCCAGTACCCCCTCTAACTATGGCTACACCTTC
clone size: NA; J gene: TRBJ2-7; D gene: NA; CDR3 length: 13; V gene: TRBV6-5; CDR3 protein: CASSYSISGEQYF; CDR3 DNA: TGTGCCAGCAGTTACTCGATCTCTGGCGAGCAGTACTTC
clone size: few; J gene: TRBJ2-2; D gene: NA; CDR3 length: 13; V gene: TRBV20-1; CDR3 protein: CSVDGFNTGELFF; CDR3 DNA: TGCAGTGTAGACGGGTTCAACACCGGGGAGCTGTTTTTT
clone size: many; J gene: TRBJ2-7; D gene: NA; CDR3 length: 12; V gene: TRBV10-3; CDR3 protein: CAISNRIPEQYF; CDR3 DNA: TGTGCCATCAGTAACAGGATCCCCGAGCAGTACTTC
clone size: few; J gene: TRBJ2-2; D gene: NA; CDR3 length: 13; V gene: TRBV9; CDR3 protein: CASSVVTAGELFF; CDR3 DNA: TGTGCCAGCAGCGTAGTTACAGCGGGGGAGCTGTTTTTT
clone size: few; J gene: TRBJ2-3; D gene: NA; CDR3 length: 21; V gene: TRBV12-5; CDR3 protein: CASGFHTPVDAGAESTDTQYF; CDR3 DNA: TGTGCTAGTGGCTTCCACACACCCGTGGACGCGGGGGCCGAAAGCACAGATACGCAGTATTTT
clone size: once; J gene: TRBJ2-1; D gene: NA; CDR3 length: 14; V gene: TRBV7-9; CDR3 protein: CASSLYGTDNEQFF; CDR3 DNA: TGTGCCAGCAGCTTATATGGAACGGACAATGAGCAGTTCTTC
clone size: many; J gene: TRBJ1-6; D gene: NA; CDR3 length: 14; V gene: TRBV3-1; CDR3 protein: CASSQVARNSPLHF; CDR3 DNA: TGTGCCAGCAGCCAAGTCGCCCGGAATTCACCCCTCCACTTT
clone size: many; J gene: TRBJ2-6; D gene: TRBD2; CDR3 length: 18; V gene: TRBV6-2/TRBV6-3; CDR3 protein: CASSYSALAGSGANVLTF; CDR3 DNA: TGTGCCAGCAGTTACTCAGCCCTAGCGGGCTCTGGGGCCAACGTCCTGACTTTC
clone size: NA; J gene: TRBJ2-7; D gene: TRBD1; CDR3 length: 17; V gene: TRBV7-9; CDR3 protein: CASSYDKQGIRPYEQYF; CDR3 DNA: TGTGCCAGCAGCTACGACAAACAGGGGATAAGGCCCTACGAGCAGTACTTC
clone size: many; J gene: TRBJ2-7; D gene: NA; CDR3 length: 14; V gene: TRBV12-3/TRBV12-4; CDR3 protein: CASMVYRGSYEQYF; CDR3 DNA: TGTGCCAGCATGGTTTACAGAGGCTCCTACGAGCAGTACTTC
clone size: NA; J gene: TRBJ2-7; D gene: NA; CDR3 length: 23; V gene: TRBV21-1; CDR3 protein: CASSKVEGTGLSRQSESAYEQYF; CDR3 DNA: TGTGCCAGCAGCAAAGTGGAAGGGACAGGGCTATCCCGGCAGAGCGAGAGCGCCTACGAGCAGTACTTC
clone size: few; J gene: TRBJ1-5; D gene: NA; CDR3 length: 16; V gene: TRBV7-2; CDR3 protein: CASSEPPMWGDQPQHF; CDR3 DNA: TGTGCCAGCAGCGAACCCCCCATGTGGGGGGATCAGCCCCAGCATTTT
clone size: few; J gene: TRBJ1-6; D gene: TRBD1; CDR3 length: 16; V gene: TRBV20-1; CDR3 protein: CSARTTGVRENSPLHF; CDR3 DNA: TGCAGTGCTAGGACCACAGGGGTGAGGGAGAATTCACCCCTCCACTTT
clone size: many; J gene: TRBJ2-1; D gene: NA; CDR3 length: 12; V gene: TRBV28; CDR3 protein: CASSSVTEAQFF; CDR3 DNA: TGTGCCAGCAGTTCCGTGACGGAAGCCCAGTTCTTC
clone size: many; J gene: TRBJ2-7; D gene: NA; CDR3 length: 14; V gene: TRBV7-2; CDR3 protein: CASSLAVASYEQYF; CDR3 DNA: TGTGCCAGCAGCTTAGCAGTAGCCTCCTACGAGCAGTACTTC
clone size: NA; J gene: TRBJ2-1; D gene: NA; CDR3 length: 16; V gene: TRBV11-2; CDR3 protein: CASSQASESSYNEQFF; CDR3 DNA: TGTGCCAGCAGCCAGGCTAGCGAGAGCTCCTACAATGAGCAGTTCTTC
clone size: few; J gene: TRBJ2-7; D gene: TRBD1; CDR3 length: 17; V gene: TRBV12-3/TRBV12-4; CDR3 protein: CASSFAISGQGVYEQYF; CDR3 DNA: TGTGCCAGCAGTTTCGCGATCTCGGGACAGGGGGTTTACGAGCAGTACTTC
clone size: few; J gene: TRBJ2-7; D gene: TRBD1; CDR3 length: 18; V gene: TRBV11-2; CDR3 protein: CASSTGGFPGQDAYEQYF; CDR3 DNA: TGTGCCAGCAGCACAGGGGGATTTCCCGGACAGGACGCCTACGAGCAGTACTTC
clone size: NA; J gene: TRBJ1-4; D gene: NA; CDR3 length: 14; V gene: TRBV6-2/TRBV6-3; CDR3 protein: CASKEDATNEKLFF; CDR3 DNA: TGTGCCAGCAAGGAAGATGCAACTAATGAAAAACTGTTTTTT
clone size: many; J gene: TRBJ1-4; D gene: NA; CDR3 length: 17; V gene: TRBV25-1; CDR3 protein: CASSEIQGGSGGEKLFF; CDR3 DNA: TGTGCCAGCAGTGAAATTCAAGGAGGGTCGGGCGGTGAAAAACTGTTTTTT
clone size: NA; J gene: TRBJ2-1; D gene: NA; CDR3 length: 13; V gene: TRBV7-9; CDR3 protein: CASSRTAAGEQFF; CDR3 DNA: TGTGCCAGCAGCCGAACGGCAGCCGGGGAGCAGTTCTTC
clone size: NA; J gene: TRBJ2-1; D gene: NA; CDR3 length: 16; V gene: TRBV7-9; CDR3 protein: CASSLSAGLDYNEQFF; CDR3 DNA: TGTGCCAGCAGCTTATCAGCTGGGCTCGATTACAATGAGCAGTTCTTC
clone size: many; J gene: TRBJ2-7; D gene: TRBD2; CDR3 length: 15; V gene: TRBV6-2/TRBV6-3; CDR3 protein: CASSYFGTTSYEQYF; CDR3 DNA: TGTGCCAGCAGTTACTTTGGGACTACCTCCTACGAGCAGTACTTC
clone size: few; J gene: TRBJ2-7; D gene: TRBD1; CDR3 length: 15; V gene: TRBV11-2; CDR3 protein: CASSLGDRTVYEQYF; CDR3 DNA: TGTGCCAGCAGCTTAGGGGACAGGACGGTCTACGAGCAGTACTTC
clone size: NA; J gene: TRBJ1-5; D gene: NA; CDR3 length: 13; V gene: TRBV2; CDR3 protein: CASSGEFDQPQHF; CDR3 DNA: TGTGCCAGCAGCGGGGAGTTTGATCAGCCCCAGCATTTT
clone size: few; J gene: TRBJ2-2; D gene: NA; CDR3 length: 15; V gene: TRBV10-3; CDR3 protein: CAISEPRQGAGELFF; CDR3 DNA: TGTGCCATCAGTGAGCCCCGGCAGGGTGCCGGGGAGCTGTTTTTT
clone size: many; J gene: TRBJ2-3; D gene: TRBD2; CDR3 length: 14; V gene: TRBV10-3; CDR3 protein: CAISESGGGYTQYF; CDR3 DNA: TGTGCCATCAGTGAGTCCGGCGGGGGGTATACGCAGTATTTT